This T cell receptor (beta chain) was profiled in a study of cytomegalovirus exposure and HLA in healthy donors. Study outcomes and limitations: Among TCR beta chains, those listed as cytomegalovirus-associated numbered under 200.

The PCR made use of 60 Vbeta and 13 Jbeta primers. Only in-frame clones appear in the TCRdb table, and some are missing; sequencing was by immunoSEQ multiplex PCR. This table has over 150,000 clones, about four fifths appearing once. V lost 8 bases, J lost 2 bases, and 3 bases stayed unmatched. The CDR3 has 13 residues. Germline values: CDR1 SNHLY, CDR2 FYNNEI. In regard to this clone: As yet, its antigen is unknown.

The clonotype originates from a man aged 18-30 years in good health and CMV-seronegative. The sequenced sample consisted of PBMCs. This rearrangement joins TRBV2 to TRBJ2-1; 7 bases agree with TRBD2. The CDR3 protein is CASALAAYNEQFF. CDR3 sequence (DNA): TGTGCCAGCGCGCTAGCGGCCTACAATGAGCAGTTCTTC. The full variable domain, its missing parts supplied by reference TRBV2 and TRBJ2-1, is EPEVTQTPSHQVTQMGQEVILRCVPISNHLYFYWYRQILGQKVEFLVSFYNNEISEKSEIFDDQFSVERPDGSNFTLKIRSTKLEDSAMYFCASALAAYNEQFFGPGTRLTVL.